The rows below give T cell receptor beta chains drawn from one sample of a study of shared clonotypes between healthy human individuals. Profiling relied on immunoSEQ multiplex PCR, and the TCRdb table lists in-frame clones only, not all of them. The data show over 75,000 clones, 60% to 70% seen once. The material sequenced was memory CD8+ T cells sorted from blood. The source is a man aged 25-40 years in good health. The CDR3 runs from the conserved cysteine through the conserved F or W.

cdr3_length	j_call	v_call	cdr3_aa
14	TRBJ2-5	TRBV2	CASTTWNSGETQYF
17	TRBJ2-1	TRBV7-9	CASSLPRGGRIFNEQFF
16	TRBJ2-1	TRBV25-1	CASSKTRDPYYNEQFF
15	TRBJ2-7	TRBV11-1	CASSLMAGSSYEQYF
11	TRBJ2-3	TRBV20-1	CSAWDFNTQYF
16	TRBJ1-5	TRBV18	CASSPVRGYSNQPQHF
15	TRBJ2-5	TRBV11-2	CASSSIAQELETQYF
12	TRBJ2-7	TRBV7-8	CASSLGTYEQYF
19	TRBJ2-1	TRBV14	CASSLRPLGTGFGDDEQFF
15	TRBJ2-2	TRBV15	CATSRDYKTTGELFF
14	TRBJ2-2	TRBV9	CASSPPSGTGELFF
14	TRBJ1-3	TRBV5-6	CASSLGGSGNTIYF
16	TRBJ2-2	TRBV7-9	CASSWPGLAYTGELFF
15	TRBJ2-2	TRBV27	CASSSLARNTGELFF
18	TRBJ2-5	TRBV19	CASSIRTSGSLLQETQYF
13	TRBJ2-3	TRBV11-3	CASSLGTTDTQYF
14	TRBJ2-2	TRBV7-9	CASSLFGNTGELFF
15	TRBJ2-3	TRBV6-1	CASTYGQGGADTQYF
13	TRBJ2-7	TRBV6-5	CASRGRDSGGQYF
18	TRBJ2-1	TRBV19	CASSSRSGLAGGWGEQFF
17	TRBJ2-3	TRBV27	CASSGGLAGESGDTQYF
13	TRBJ1-5	TRBV7-2	CASSLAPVQPQHF
14	TRBJ2-3	TRBV5-6	CASSLIEATDTQYF
15	TRBJ1-5	TRBV28	CASSPPGTGNQPQHF
19	TRBJ2-6	TRBV13	CASSLFGWAGDSGANVLTF
15	TRBJ2-1	TRBV6-5	CASRSRLAGDNEQFF
16	TRBJ2-3	TRBV19	CASSISGQGFADTQYF
16	TRBJ2-7	TRBV27	CASSLTGLAGVNEQYF
13	TRBJ1-4	TRBV10-3	CAIAGPTNEKLFF
14	TRBJ2-1	TRBV5-1	CASSLEGGEDEQFF
18	TRBJ2-2	TRBV7-9	CASSPGLAGGTNTGELFF
16	TRBJ2-7	TRBV19	CASSATGTGRPAEQYF
14	TRBJ1-1	TRBV7-9	CASSFGRGNTEAFF
13	TRBJ1-1	TRBV9	CASSVGQGTEAFF
12	TRBJ2-1	TRBV18	CASSILYNEQFF
16	TRBJ1-2	TRBV7-2	CASSASPLGQGNGYTF